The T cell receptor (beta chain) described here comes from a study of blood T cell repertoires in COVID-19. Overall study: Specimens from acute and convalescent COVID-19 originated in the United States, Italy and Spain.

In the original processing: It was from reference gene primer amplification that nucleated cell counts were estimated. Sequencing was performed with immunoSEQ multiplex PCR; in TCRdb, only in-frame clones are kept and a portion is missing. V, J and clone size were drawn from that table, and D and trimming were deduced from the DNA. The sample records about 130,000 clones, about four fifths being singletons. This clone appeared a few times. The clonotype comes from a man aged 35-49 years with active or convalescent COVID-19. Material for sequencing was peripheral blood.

The DNA of the CDR3 is TGCGCCAGCAGTGAGTCGACTAGCGGGGGGGCTTTAGCCAAAAACATTCAGTACTTC. The encoded protein is CASSESTSGGALAKNIQYF. The chain links TRBV10-2 to TRBJ2-4, with 14 bases matching TRBD2. The J segment lost 0 bases and the V segment lost 0 bases, leaving 4 bases of the junction unmatched. The CDR3 spans 19 residues. Germline assignment: CDR1 WSHSY and CDR2 SAAADI.